The clone carrying this T cell receptor (beta chain) was detected ten times or more. What it binds is not known. Study results and caveats: Tumor Tregs overlapped most with tumor, then blood, naive CD4+ cells.

A single record per CDR3 protein comes from TCRdb applying MiXCR to the 5' RACE reads. This repertoire shows thousands of distinct CDR3 sequences, approximately 15% found once; its top ten account for 3.5%. This CDR3 has 15 amino acids. V gave up 7 bases and J gave up 1 base, with 15 bases separating them. Germline assignment: CDR1 SGHRS and CDR2 YFSETQ. This clonotype originated in a female donor with breast cancer. V usage is TRBV5-1 and J usage is TRBJ1-3; D might be TRBD1 (5 bases). What was sequenced was memory CD4+ T cells sorted from blood. The subset is: memory CD4+ T cells, CD4+CD45RO+CD25-. The CDR3 region has the DNA TGCGCCAGCGGAGATCCCTCAGGGTCTGGAAACACCATATATTTT. It encodes CASGDPSGSGNTIYF. The full variable domain, with the rest looked up from reference TRBV5-1 and TRBJ1-3, is KAGVTQTPRYLIKTRGQQVTLSCSPISGHRSVSWYQQTPGQGLQFLFEYFSETQRNKGNFPGRFSGRQFSNSRSEMNVSTLELGDSALYLCASGDPSGSGNTIYFGEGSWLTVV.